This TCR beta chain was captured by sequencing in a study of cytomegalovirus exposure and HLA in healthy donors. Study conclusions and caveats: Per a prior analysis, the majority of TCR beta V segments were productive roughly 90% or roughly 30% of the time. TCR association rates varied by HLA locus in a later analysis, with DRB1 highest and HLA-C lowest. There were three CMV-associated chains whose specificity for CMV antigens was confirmed in vitro.

This CDR3 has 18 residues. Concerning this clone itself: The antigen remains undetermined.

PCR employed 60 Vbeta and 13 Jbeta primers. As processed by the authors: As a later analysis found, there were roughly 80 million unique TCR beta chains, of which roughly 11 million were shared. Sequencing was performed with immunoSEQ multiplex PCR; in TCRdb, only in-frame clones are kept and a portion is missing. Clonal size and the V and J genes are those of that table, whereas D and trimming came from the DNA. The data hold 150,000 to 200,000 clones, with about 81% observed a single time. The gene calls are TRBV21-1 and TRBJ1-2; the table assigns TRBD1, which was not confirmed against the DNA. TRBV21-1 is noted as a pseudogene. The sequencing input was PBMCs. The receptor comes from a man between 18 and 35 years old in good health and CMV-seronegative. In nucleotides, the CDR3 is TGTGCCAGCAGCAAAGGAGCGCCAGGGGGCGTCTTTGACTATGGCTACACCTTC. Its protein is CASSKGAPGGVFDYGYTF.